These 18 T cell receptor beta chains were sequenced from one sample in a study of early T cells in non-severe SARS-CoV-2 infection (dated by TCRdb to the early 2020s). Libraries were built with 5' RACE. Reads for this sample came from a NextSeq 500. TCRdb reprocessing: public reads trimmed at Q25 with fastp, clones called with MiXCR, in-frame beta chains kept. Each entry merges the rows of one CDR3 protein and shows their most common DNA and genes. The sample includes tens of thousands of distinct CDR3 sequences, with 12% observed a single time. Jointly, the top ten make up roughly 1.2% of the sample. The source material was whole blood, sampled at baseline. The receptors come from an adult who was a healthcare worker with PCR-confirmed SARS-CoV-2 infection or an uninfected control (not recorded which). The donor label of this sample is uncertain.

In its sample, this clonotype was seen a few times. V and J are TRBV20-1 and TRBJ1-2; no firm D call. Trimming removed 5 bases at V and 0 bases at J, with 10 bases between. CDR1 and CDR2 from the germline V gene are DFQATT and SNEGSKA (reference sequence). The CDR3 contains 13 residues. CDR3 loop: CSAAAQTNYGYTF. The CDR3 DNA is TGCAGTGCTGCCGCACAGACTAACTATGGCTACACCTTC.

This clonotype was observed a few times. The chain links TRBV2 to TRBJ2-5; TRBD2 matches at 13 bases. This CDR3 is 15 amino acids long. J was trimmed by 4 bases and V by 4 bases; bases with no gene match: 3. CDR1 SNHLY and CDR2 FYNNEI come from the germline V gene. The CDR3 DNA reads TGTGCCAGCAGTGTTGGGACTAGCGGGGTAGAGACCCAGTACTTC. It specifies CASSVGTSGVETQYF.

CDR3 in DNA: TGTGCCAGCTGGGCAGGAGGCAATGGCTACACCTTC. The encoded protein is CASWAGGNGYTF. J is TRBJ1-2 and V is TRBV12-3 or TRBV12-4, with D hard to call. The CDR3 is 12 amino acids. Trimming left V 8 bases short and J 6 bases short, with 13 bases between.

The rearrangement links TRBV11-2 to TRBJ2-5; 8 bases align to TRBD2. J lost 5 bases, V lost 1 base, and 9 bases had no gene match. Germline CDR1 is SGHAT and CDR2 is FQNNGV. The CDR3 runs to 16 residues. The CDR3: CASSLVAGGPVETQYF. The CDR3 coding sequence is TGTGCCAGCAGCTTAGTGGCGGGGGGCCCGGTGGAGACCCAGTACTTC.

The J gene is TRBJ2-2, the V gene TRBV7-9; a possible D gene is TRBD1 (6 bases). The CDR3 has 17 residues. V was cut by 2 bases and J by 0 bases, with 13 bases left in between. Germline loops: CDR1 SEHNR, CDR2 FQNEAQ (reference sequence). The CDR3: CASSLRSGHANTGELFF. The CDR3 DNA reads TGTGCCAGCAGCTTACGATCGGGACATGCGAACACCGGGGAGCTGTTTTTT.

The chain carries TRBV10-2 and TRBJ2-6; D may be TRBD2 (6 bases). Germline V gene data show CDR1 as WSHSY and CDR2 as SAAADI. V dropped 3 bases and J dropped 1 base, with 7 bases sitting between them. This CDR3 has 15 residues. For the CDR3, the DNA is TGCGCCAGCAGTGACGGGGGATCTGGGGCCAACGTCCTGACTTTC. Its protein product is CASSDGGSGANVLTF.

This clonotype was detected a few times. The rearrangement joins TRBV7-8 to TRBJ1-6; D ambiguous. This CDR3 has 13 residues. Germline CDR1 and CDR2: SGHVS and FQNEAQ. Trimming cost V 4 bases and J 6 bases, with 7 bases left between them. The CDR3 DNA follows: TGTGCCAGCAGCTACCGGGGTAATTCACCCCTCCACTTT. Its protein is CASSYRGNSPLHF.

V usage is TRBV3-1 and J usage is TRBJ2-2; D may be TRBD2 (6 bases). CDR3 size: 14 residues. The germline gives CDR1 LGHDT, CDR2 YNNKEL (reference sequence). Trimming stripped 4 bases from V and 4 bases from J, with 10 bases between. The CDR3 spells CASSRTGGTGELFF. Here the CDR3 DNA reads TGTGCCAGCAGCCGGACCGGGGGCACCGGGGAGCTGTTTTTT. Complete variable domain (other parts from reference TRBV3-1 and TRBJ2-2): DTAVSQTPKYLVTQMGNDKSIKCEQNLGHDTMYWYKQDSKKFLKIMFSYNNKELIINETVPNRFSPKSPDKAHLNLHINSLELGDSAVYFCASSRTGGTGELFFGEGSRLTVL.

This clonotype was observed a handful of times. V is TRBV20-1 and J is TRBJ2-2, with D possibly matching TRBD2 (5 bases). This CDR3 is 15 amino acids long. The germline V and J ends were trimmed by 5 bases and 1 base, with 14 bases remaining between them. Germline assignment: CDR1 DFQATT and CDR2 SNEGSKA (reference sequence). Here the CDR3 reads CSADRLMMNTGELFF. The CDR3 coding sequence is TGCAGTGCTGATAGACTAATGATGAACACCGGGGAGCTGTTTTTT.

This clonotype was recorded at least ten times. This chain connects TRBV4-2 to TRBJ1-1; 8 bases line up with TRBD1. CDR1 is LGHNA and CDR2 is YNFKEQ in the germline V gene. CDR3 length equals 15 residues. Trimming removed 0 bases from V and 8 bases from J; junction bases left unmatched: 8. The DNA for the CDR3 is TGTGCCAGCAGCCAAGATTTGCAGGGGGCGCGAGAAGCTTTCTTT. Its protein product is CASSQDLQGAREAFF.

Many counts were recorded for this clonotype. V usage is TRBV4-1 and J usage is TRBJ2-3, with TRBD2 matching over 11 bases. There are 15 residues in the CDR3. CDR1 and CDR2 (germline): MGHRA, YSYEKL. The trim removed 1 base at V and 6 bases at J, leaving 3 bases unmatched. CDR3 DNA: TGCGCCAGCAGCCAAGTAGCGGGGGGGAGGGATACGCAGTATTTT. Its translation: CASSQVAGGRDTQYF.

The chain links TRBV29-1 to TRBJ1-4, with D unresolved. Germline V gene sequence: CDR1 SQVTM, CDR2 ANQGSEA. The CDR3 consists of 15 residues. V was trimmed by 6 bases and J by 0 bases, leaving 14 bases between them. In DNA, the CDR3 is TGCAGCGTCAGGAGATGGGGTGCAACTAATGAAAAACTGTTTTTT. As protein: CSVRRWGATNEKLFF.

This clonotype has ten or more counts. This chain joins TRBV12-3 or TRBV12-4 and TRBJ2-1, with 9 bases aligning to TRBD2. J gave up 0 bases and V 4 bases, and 1 base lay outside the gene matches. This CDR3 is 15 amino acids long. The CDR3 coding sequence is TGTGCCAGCAGTTCTAGCGGGGCCTCCTACAATGAGCAGTTCTTC. It yields the protein CASSSSGASYNEQFF.

CDR3 loop: CASTRTGGRYGYTF. Written as DNA, the CDR3 is TGTGCCAGCACCCGGACAGGGGGCCGATATGGCTACACCTTC. The J gene is TRBJ1-2, the V gene TRBV3-1; 11 bases agree with TRBD1. The CDR3 is 14 residues long. CDR1 and CDR2 (germline): LGHDT, YNNKEL (reference sequence). The ends lost 7 bases at V and 5 bases at J; junction bases unmatched: 6.

This clonotype was detected many times. This chain uses TRBV5-5 with TRBJ1-2; D might be TRBD1 (6 bases). The V and J ends lost 1 base and 1 base respectively, with 8 bases between them. The germline V gene encodes CDR1 SGHKS and CDR2 YYEKEE (reference sequence). CDR3 length: 14 amino acids. This CDR3 reads CASSLQGSNYGYTF. The CDR3 coding sequence is TGTGCCAGCAGCTTGCAGGGGAGTAACTATGGCTACACCTTC.

V is TRBV6-2 or TRBV6-3 and J is TRBJ2-5; 10 bases are shared with TRBD2. The ends lost 8 bases at V and 4 bases at J; junction bases unmatched: 13. The germline gives CDR1 MNHEY, CDR2 SVGEGT. CDR3 size: 16 residues. Here the CDR3 DNA reads TGTGCCAGCTGTAACATCGTAGCGGGGGGCCTAGAGACCCAGTACTTC. Translated, it gives CASCNIVAGGLETQYF.

This clonotype was counted ten times or more. V and J are TRBV7-8 and TRBJ2-5; 10 positions agree with TRBD2. Germline trimming cut 2 bases from V and 5 bases from J; bases unmatched to any gene: 8. This CDR3 region has 16 residues. CDR1 SGHVS and CDR2 FQNEAQ come from the germline V gene. The CDR3 sequence is CASSLTSSGGGETQYF. For the CDR3, the DNA is TGTGCCAGCAGCTTAACGTCTAGCGGGGGCGGTGAGACCCAGTACTTC.

In this sample, this clonotype turned up many times. This rearrangement joins TRBV2 to TRBJ2-1, with 9 bases matching TRBD2. This CDR3 has 17 residues. Germline V lookup: CDR1 SNHLY, CDR2 FYNNEI. V shed 2 bases, J shed 3 bases, and the junction held 8 bases outside the gene matches. The CDR3 spells CASSERLAGDRYNEQFF. Written as DNA, the CDR3 is TGTGCCAGCAGTGAACGGTTAGCGGGGGACCGCTACAATGAGCAGTTCTTC.